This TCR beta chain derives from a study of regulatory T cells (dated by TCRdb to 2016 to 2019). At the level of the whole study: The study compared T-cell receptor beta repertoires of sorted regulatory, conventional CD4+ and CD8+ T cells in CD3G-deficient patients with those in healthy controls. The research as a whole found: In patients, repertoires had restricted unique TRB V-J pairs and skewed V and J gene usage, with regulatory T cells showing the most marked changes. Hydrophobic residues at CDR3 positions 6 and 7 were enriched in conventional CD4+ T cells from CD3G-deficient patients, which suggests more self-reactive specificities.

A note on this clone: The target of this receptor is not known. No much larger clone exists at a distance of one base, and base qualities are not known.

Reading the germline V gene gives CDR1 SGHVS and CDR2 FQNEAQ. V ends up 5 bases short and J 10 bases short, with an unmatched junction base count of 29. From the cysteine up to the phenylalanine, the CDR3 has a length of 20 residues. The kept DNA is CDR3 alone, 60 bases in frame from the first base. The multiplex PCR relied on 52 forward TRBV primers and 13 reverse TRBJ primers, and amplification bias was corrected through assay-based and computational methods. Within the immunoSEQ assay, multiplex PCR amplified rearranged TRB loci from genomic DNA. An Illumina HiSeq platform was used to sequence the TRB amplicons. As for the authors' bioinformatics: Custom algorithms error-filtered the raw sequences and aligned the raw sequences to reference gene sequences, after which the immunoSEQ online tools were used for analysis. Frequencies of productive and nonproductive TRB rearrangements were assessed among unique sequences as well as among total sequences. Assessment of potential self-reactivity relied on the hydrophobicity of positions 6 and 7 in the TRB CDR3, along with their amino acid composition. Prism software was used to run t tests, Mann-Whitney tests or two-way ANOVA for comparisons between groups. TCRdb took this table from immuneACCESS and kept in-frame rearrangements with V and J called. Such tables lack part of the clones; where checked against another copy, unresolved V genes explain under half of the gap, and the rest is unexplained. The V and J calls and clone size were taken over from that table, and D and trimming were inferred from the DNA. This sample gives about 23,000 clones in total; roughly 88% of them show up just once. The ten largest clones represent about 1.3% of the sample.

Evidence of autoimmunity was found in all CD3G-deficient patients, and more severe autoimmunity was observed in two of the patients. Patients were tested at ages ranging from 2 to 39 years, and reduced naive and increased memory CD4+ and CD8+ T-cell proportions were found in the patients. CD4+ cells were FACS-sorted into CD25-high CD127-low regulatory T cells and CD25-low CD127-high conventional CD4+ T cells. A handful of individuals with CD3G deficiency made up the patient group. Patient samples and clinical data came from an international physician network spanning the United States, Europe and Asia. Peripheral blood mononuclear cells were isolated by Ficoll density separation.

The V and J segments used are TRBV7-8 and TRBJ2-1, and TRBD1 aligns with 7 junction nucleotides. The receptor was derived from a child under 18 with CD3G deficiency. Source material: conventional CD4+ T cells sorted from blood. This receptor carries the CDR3 CASSLTSGGRGQREQTEQFF. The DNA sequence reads TGTGCCAGCAGCCTAACCTCAGGGGGAAGGGGACAAAGGGAACAAACGGAGCAGTTCTTC. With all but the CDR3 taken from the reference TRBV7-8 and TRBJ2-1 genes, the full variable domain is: GAGVSQSPRYKVAKRGQDVALRCDPISGHVSLFWYQQALGQGPEFLTYFQNEAQLDKSGLPSDRFFAERPEGSVSTLKIQRTQQEDSAVYLCASSLTSGGRGQREQTEQFFGPGTRLTVL.